Below, 2 T cell receptor beta chains from the same sample are listed, as sequenced in a study of beta chain features in type 1 diabetes. Every bit of the isolated RNA underwent reverse transcription, so sequencing read expressed TCRB transcripts. Data came from immunoSEQ multiplex PCR; TCRdb stores just in-frame clones and leaves some out. The sample contains a few hundred thousand clones, roughly 9.6% of which appear only once. Sequenced material: naive CD4+ T cells from blood. The receptors come from a woman in her twenties or thirties in good health.

The J gene is TRBJ2-1, the V gene TRBV18, with 8 bases matching TRBD2. The length of the CDR3 is 16 residues. Germline V gives CDR1 KGHSH, CDR2 LQKENI. With V trimmed by 4 bases and J by 7 bases, 12 bases remained unmatched. CDR3 sequence: CASSLVPSGSGNEQFF. The CDR3 nucleotides are TGTGCCAGCTCACTGGTTCCGAGCGGGAGTGGAAATGAGCAGTTCTTC.

This clone occurred a few times. The rearrangement links TRBV7-9 to TRBJ2-3; 13 bases fit TRBD2. J was trimmed by 3 bases and V by 5 bases; bases with no gene match: 8. This CDR3 has 17 residues. Germline-derived CDR1 and CDR2 are SEHNR and FQNEAQ (reference sequence). Written as DNA, the CDR3 is TGTGCCAGCAGCCAGATGTCGGGACTAGCGGGGACAGATACGCAGTATTTT. It is translated as CASSQMSGLAGTDTQYF.